This TCR beta chain was captured by sequencing in a study of CD8+CD57+ T cells in acquired aplastic anemia. Overall study: Average DNA yield from sorted CD4+ and CD8+ cells was about 2.9 ug.

In patients chosen for sequencing, flow cytometry had shown CD8+CD57+ cell expansion. Diagnosis of severe acquired aplastic anemia applied to all patients. Blood came from patients not yet given any therapy. Comments on this clonotype: The antigen is unknown.

CDR1 is SQVTM, CDR2 ANQGSEA, per germline. The CDR3 totals 15 residues. The germline V and J ends were trimmed by 1 base and 8 bases, with 19 bases remaining between them. Study conclusions and caveats: Significant differences in CD8+ Simpson's diversity were not observed between patients and controls.

It was genomic DNA that served as the template for profiling TCR beta VDJ and CDR3. MiXCR, applied by TCRdb to the reads, yields one record per CDR3 protein. This sample has about 98,000 distinct CDR3 sequences; around 68% occur once, and the top ten carry 55% to 65%. This TCR derives from a human donor with aplastic anemia. J is TRBJ2-3 and V is TRBV29-1; D is perhaps TRBD2 (6 bases). Sequencing input: sorted CD4+, CD8+, or CD8+CD57+ T cells (not recorded which) from PBMCs. This CDR3 reads CSVEGGTPPPATQYF. CDR3 DNA: TGCAGCGTTGAAGGAGGGACTCCCCCCCCGGCTACGCAGTATTTT.